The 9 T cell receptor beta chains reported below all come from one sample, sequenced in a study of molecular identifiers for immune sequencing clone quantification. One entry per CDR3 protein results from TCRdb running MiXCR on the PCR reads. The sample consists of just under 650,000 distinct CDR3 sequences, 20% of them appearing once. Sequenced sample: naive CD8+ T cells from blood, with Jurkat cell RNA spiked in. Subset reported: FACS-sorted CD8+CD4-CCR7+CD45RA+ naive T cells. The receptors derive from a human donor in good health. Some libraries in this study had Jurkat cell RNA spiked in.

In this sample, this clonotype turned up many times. The CDR3 nucleotides read TGTGCCTGGAGTACAGGGTCTAATGAAAAACTGTTTTTT. Its translation is CAWSTGSNEKLFF. V usage is TRBV30 and J usage is TRBJ1-4, with D perhaps TRBD1 (6 bases). CDR3 length: 13 residues. Trimming left V 2 bases short and J 3 bases short, with 7 bases between. Germline CDR1 is GTSNPN and CDR2 is SVGIG (reference sequence).

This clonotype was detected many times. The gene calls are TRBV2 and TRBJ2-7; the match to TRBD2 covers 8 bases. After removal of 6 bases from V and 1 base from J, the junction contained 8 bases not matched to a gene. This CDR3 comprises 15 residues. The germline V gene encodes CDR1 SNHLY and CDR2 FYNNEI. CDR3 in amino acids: CASRELAAMSYEQYF. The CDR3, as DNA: TGTGCCAGCAGGGAACTAGCGGCCATGTCCTACGAGCAGTACTTC.

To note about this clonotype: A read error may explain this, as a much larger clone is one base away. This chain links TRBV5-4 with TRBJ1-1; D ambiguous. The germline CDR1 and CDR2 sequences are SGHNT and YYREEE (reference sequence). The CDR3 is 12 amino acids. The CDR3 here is CAGSFKNTEAFF. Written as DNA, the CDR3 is TGTGCCGGCAGCTTCAAGAACACTGAAGCTTTCTTT.

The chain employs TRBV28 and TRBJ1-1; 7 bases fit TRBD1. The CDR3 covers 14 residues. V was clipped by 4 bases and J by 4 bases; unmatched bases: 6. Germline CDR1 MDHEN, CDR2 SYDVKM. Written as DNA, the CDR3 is TGTGCCAGCAGTTCAGGGGGAGGGGGCACTGAAGCTTTCTTT. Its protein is CASSSGGGGTEAFF.

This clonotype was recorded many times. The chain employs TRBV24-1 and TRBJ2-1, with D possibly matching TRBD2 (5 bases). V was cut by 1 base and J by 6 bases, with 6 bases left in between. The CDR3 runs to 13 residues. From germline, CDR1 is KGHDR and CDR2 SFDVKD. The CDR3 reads CATSDFAGNEQFF. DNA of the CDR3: TGTGCCACCAGTGATTTTGCGGGCAATGAGCAGTTCTTC.

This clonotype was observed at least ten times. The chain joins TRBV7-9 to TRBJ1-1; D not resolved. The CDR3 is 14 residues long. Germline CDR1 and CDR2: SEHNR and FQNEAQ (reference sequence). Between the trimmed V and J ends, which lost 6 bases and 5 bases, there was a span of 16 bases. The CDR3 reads CASSLGWGGTEAFF. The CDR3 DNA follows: TGTGCCAGCAGTCTCGGCTGGGGAGGGACTGAAGCTTTCTTT.

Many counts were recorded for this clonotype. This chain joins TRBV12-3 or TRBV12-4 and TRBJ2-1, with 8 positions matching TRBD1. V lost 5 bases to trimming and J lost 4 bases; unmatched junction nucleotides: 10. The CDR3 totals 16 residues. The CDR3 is CASSHSDRGLYNEQFF. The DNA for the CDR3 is TGTGCCAGCAGTCATTCTGACAGGGGTTTATACAATGAGCAGTTCTTC.

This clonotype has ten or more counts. CDR3: CASSQSTSGSGTQYF. The CDR3 DNA is TGTGCCAGCAGCCAATCGACTAGCGGGAGTGGTACGCAGTATTTT. The V gene is TRBV4-2, the J gene TRBJ2-3; TRBD2 agrees at 12 bases. This CDR3 spans 15 amino acids. Germline CDR1 and CDR2: LGHNA and YNFKEQ. The J segment lost 8 bases and the V segment lost 2 bases, leaving 5 bases of the junction unmatched.

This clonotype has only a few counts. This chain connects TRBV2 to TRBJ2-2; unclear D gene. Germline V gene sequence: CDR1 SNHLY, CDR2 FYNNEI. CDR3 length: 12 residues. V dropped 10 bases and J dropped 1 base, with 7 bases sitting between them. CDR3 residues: CATDGNTGELFF. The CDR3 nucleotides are TGTGCCACCGACGGGAACACCGGGGAGCTGTTTTTT.